A selection of T cell receptor beta chains follows, all from one sample in a study of response to subunit inactivated influenza vaccine. TCRdb independently ran MiXCR on the RT-PCR reads; one entry per CDR3 protein. The sample has 170,000 or so distinct CDR3 sequences, over 8.5% seen once. The material was CD8+ T cells sorted from PBMCs, obtained about 24 months after vaccination. The receptors stem from a man between 50 and 69 years old who received an inactivated influenza vaccine. Both conserved end residues are part of each CDR3. A D gene is named only where the DNA matches it firmly. Clone size is given for some rows only: seen once, a few or many times, or a class if the clone is expanded.

size | J | V | D | DNA | CDR3
- | TRBJ1-5 | TRBV2 | - | TGTGCCAGCAAGAGGGGCGATCAGCCCCAGCATTTT | CASKRGDQPQHF
few | TRBJ2-1 | TRBV5-5 | - | TGTGCCAGCAGCTTTCCGGGACCCTTACTCGATGAGCAGTTCTTC | CASSFPGPLLDEQFF
- | TRBJ1-5 | TRBV2 | - | TGTGCCAGCAGGGGGGAGAGCAATCAGCCCCAGCATTTT | CASRGESNQPQHF
many | TRBJ2-1 | TRBV28 | TRBD2 | TGTGCCAGCAGTTCGCGGGGGTCCCTTTACAATGAGCAGTTCTTC | CASSSRGSLYNEQFF
few | TRBJ1-2 | TRBV27 | - | TGTGCCAGCAGTTTATTGGCAGGGGAAATGGGCTATGGCTACACCTTC | CASSLLAGEMGYGYTF
- | TRBJ2-3 | TRBV7-2 | - | TGTGCCAGCAGCTTAGGTTGGGGAGCCCCTAGCACAGATACGCAGTATTTT | CASSLGWGAPSTDTQYF
- | TRBJ2-1 | TRBV11-2 | TRBD2 | TGTGCCAGCAGCCCAAGAGGGGGACTAGCGGGACCCTACAATGAGCAGTTCTTC | CASSPRGGLAGPYNEQFF
- | TRBJ2-2 | TRBV12-3/TRBV12-4 | - | TGTGCCAGCATAGTGGGCAGAACCACCGGGGAGCTGTTTTTT | CASIVGRTTGELFF
- | TRBJ2-7 | TRBV7-2 | - | TGTGCCAGCAGCTTAGGGTGGGGCAGCGCATACGAGCAGTACTTC | CASSLGWGSAYEQYF
many | TRBJ2-1 | TRBV4-3 | - | TGCGCCAGCAGCCCCGTGGGCTTTAGCGTCAATGAGCAGTTCTTC | CASSPVGFSVNEQFF
few | TRBJ2-3 | TRBV28 | TRBD2 | TGTGCCAGCAGTTCCCTCGGCGGGAGGGCCCCAGATACGCAGTATTTT | CASSSLGGRAPDTQYF
few | TRBJ2-1 | TRBV15 | - | TGTGCCACCAGCAACCGCTCCTACAATGAGCAGTTCTTC | CATSNRSYNEQFF
few | TRBJ1-2 | TRBV4-1 | TRBD1 | TGCGCCAGCAGCCCTACGGACAGGGTTTCTTATGGCTACACCTTC | CASSPTDRVSYGYTF
- | TRBJ2-7 | TRBV7-9 | - | TGTGCCAGCAGCTTAGATCTCTACGGGTCGTACGAGCAGTACTTC | CASSLDLYGSYEQYF
- | TRBJ1-2 | TRBV2 | - | TGTGCCAGCAGAAGGGGGGGGGCCGCTAACTATGGCTACACCTTC | CASRRGGAANYGYTF
few | TRBJ2-7 | TRBV20-1 | - | TGCAGTGCTCAGGGCCGAAGCTACGAGCAGTACTTC | CSAQGRSYEQYF
many | TRBJ1-1 | TRBV12-3/TRBV12-4 | TRBD1 | TGTGCCAGCATTAGTCGACAGGGCCTCTTCATGAACACTGAAGCTTTCTTT | CASISRQGLFMNTEAFF
- | TRBJ2-1 | TRBV27 | - | TGTGCCAGCAGGCCCCTATCCCCGGAGATCTCCTACAATGAGCAGTTCTTC | CASRPLSPEISYNEQFF
many | TRBJ2-3 | TRBV13 | - | TGTGCCAGCAGCTTGAACGGAGCCAGCACAGATACGCAGTATTTT | CASSLNGASTDTQYF